The 29 T cell receptor beta chains listed next were all sequenced from one sample in a study of siplizumab effects on memory and regulatory T cells. The data were produced by immunoSEQ multiplex PCR, yet TCRdb's version contains in-frame clones alone and is incomplete. The profile shows about 50,000 clones, approximately 93% of them singletons. Material for sequencing was CD8+ T cells sorted from blood. The receptor source for this set is a human donor in good health.

The V and J genes are TRBV11-2 and TRBJ2-5; D is perhaps TRBD2 (5 bases). V was shortened by 8 bases and J by 5 bases, with 12 bases between the two germline ends. The CDR3 is made up of 12 amino acids. In germline, CDR1 is SGHAT, CDR2 FQNNGV. DNA for the CDR3: TGTGCCAGCCGGGATCGGGTGGAGACCCAGTACTTC. Translation gives CASRDRVETQYF. Filled out from reference TRBV11-2 and TRBJ2-5, the complete variable domain reads EAGVAQSPRYKIIEKRQSVAFWCNPISGHATLYWYQQILGQGPKLLIQFQNNGVVDDSQLPKDRFSAERLKGVDSTLKIQPAKLEDSAVYLCASRDRVETQYFGPGTRLLVL.

This clone is a singleton in its sample. This sequence joins TRBV28 and TRBJ2-7; D ambiguous. The CDR3 runs 11 residues. CDR1 and CDR2 from the germline V gene are MDHEN and SYDVKM. V lost 2 bases, J lost 6 bases, and 5 bases lay in between. The DNA of the CDR3 is TGTGCCAGCAGTTTAGGTCTCGAGCAGTACTTC. This translates into CASSLGLEQYF.

The chain is built from TRBV14 and TRBJ2-5; D gene uncertain. The CDR3 totals 14 residues. V dropped 1 base and J dropped 3 bases, with 9 bases sitting between them. The germline CDR1 and CDR2 sequences are SGHDN and FVKESK. In nucleotides, the CDR3 is TGTGCCAGCAGCCAAGTTGGCAGGAAAGAGACCCAGTACTTC. As protein: CASSQVGRKETQYF.

This chain connects TRBV6-6 to TRBJ2-7; perhaps TRBD2 as D (5 bases). Germline CDR1 reads MNHNY; CDR2 reads SVGAGI (reference sequence). V gave up 0 bases and J gave up 2 bases, with 11 bases separating them. CDR3 length equals 15 residues. The CDR3: CASSYSPEVPYEQYF. Written as DNA, the CDR3 is TGTGCCAGCAGTTACTCCCCGGAGGTTCCCTACGAGCAGTACTTC.

The J gene is TRBJ2-7, the V gene TRBV29-1; D is ambiguous. This CDR3 contains 15 residues. Trimming removed 0 bases from V and 4 bases from J, with 16 bases in between. Germline loops: CDR1 SQVTM, CDR2 ANQGSEA. CDR3 nucleotide sequence: TGCAGCGTTGAAGATCCTACGACCAATGAGTACGAGCAGTACTTC. Translating it yields CSVEDPTTNEYEQYF.

The chain carries TRBV19 and TRBJ1-5, with 10 bases that match TRBD1. J gave up 6 bases and V 9 bases, and 14 bases lay outside the gene matches. The CDR3 consists of 16 residues. CDR1 and CDR2 from the germline V gene are LNHDA and SQIVND (reference sequence). In DNA form, the CDR3 reads TGTGCCAGCCAGATGGGACGACAGGGGGCAAGTCAGCCCCAGCATTTT. This encodes CASQMGRQGASQPQHF.

V and J are TRBV29-1 and TRBJ2-1, with 15 bases identical to TRBD2. Germline V gene data show CDR1 as SQVTM and CDR2 as ANQGSEA. The CDR3 runs 13 residues. J lost 7 bases, V lost 7 bases, and 2 bases had no gene match. The CDR3 here is CSGGLAGGNEQFF. The CDR3 nucleotides read TGCAGCGGTGGACTAGCGGGAGGGAATGAGCAGTTCTTC.

The chain is built from TRBV19 and TRBJ1-1; 7 nucleotides match TRBD1. The CDR3 runs 14 residues. CDR1 is LNHDA and CDR2 is SQIVND in the germline V gene (reference sequence). Trimming took 4 bases from V and 5 from J; bases not matched to a gene: 7. As DNA, the CDR3 is TGTGCCAGTAGTACTGGGACAGCCCGAACTGAAGCTTTCTTT. Its translation: CASSTGTARTEAFF.

CDR3 sequence: CASEGMTASYNEQFF. Written as DNA, the CDR3 is TGTGCTAGTGAAGGAATGACAGCCTCCTACAATGAGCAGTTCTTC. The J gene is TRBJ2-1, the V gene TRBV12-5; D is perhaps TRBD1 (5 bases). Trimming cost V 7 bases and J 0 bases, with 13 bases left between them. The CDR3 has 15 residues. Germline assignment: CDR1 LGHNT and CDR2 FRNRAP.

In this sample, this clone turned up once. The chain carries TRBV28 and TRBJ2-7; D call uncertain. The CDR3 loop spans 11 amino acids. V was trimmed by 3 bases and J by 5 bases, leaving 5 bases between them. CDR1 and CDR2 (germline): MDHEN, SYDVKM. CDR3 sequence (DNA): TGTGCCAGCAGTTTTGGACACGAGCAGTACTTC. Translating it yields CASSFGHEQYF.

The chain employs TRBV5-5 and TRBJ2-6, with D possibly being TRBD1 (5 bases). The CDR3 sequence is 18 residues long. Trimming took 0 bases from V and 0 from J, leaving 13 bases between them. Germline CDR1 SGHKS, CDR2 YYEKEE (reference sequence). The CDR3 DNA follows: TGTGCCAGCAGCTTGGGACAGATTCTCTTCTCTGGGGCCAACGTCCTGACTTTC. This translates into CASSLGQILFSGANVLTF.

This chain connects TRBV29-1 to TRBJ1-2; possible D gene TRBD1, 5 bases. V lost 3 bases and J lost 6, with 14 bases in between. There are 13 residues in the CDR3. CDR1 and CDR2 from the germline V gene are SQVTM and ANQGSEA. The CDR3 DNA reads as TGCAGCGTTGATCAGGGTTTATTCCATGGCTACACCTTC. Its protein product is CSVDQGLFHGYTF.

The V call is TRBV5-1, the J call TRBJ1-1, with 7 bases fitting TRBD1. CDR1 is SGHRS and CDR2 is YFSETQ in the germline V gene. V lost 7 bases to trimming and J lost 0 bases; unmatched junction nucleotides: 3. The CDR3 extends over 13 amino acids. The CDR3: CASRDRLNTEAFF. CDR3 DNA: TGCGCCAGCCGGGACAGACTGAACACTGAAGCTTTCTTT. Supplemented by reference TRBV5-1 and TRBJ1-1, the full variable domain reads KAGVTQTPRYLIKTRGQQVTLSCSPISGHRSVSWYQQTPGQGLQFLFEYFSETQRNKGNFPGRFSGRQFSNSRSEMNVSTLELGDSALYLCASRDRLNTEAFFGQGTRLTVV.

The chain joins TRBV27 to TRBJ2-1; 9 bases are shared with TRBD2. The germline CDR1 and CDR2 sequences are MNHEY and SMNVEV (reference sequence). CDR3 size: 16 residues. Losses at the gene ends were 4 bases for V and 9 bases for J; bases not matched to a gene: 13. The CDR3 DNA is TGTGCCAGCAGTTCCATAGCGGGAGATTGGGGAAGTGAGCAGTTCTTC. It codes for CASSSIAGDWGSEQFF.

The chain uses TRBV4-1 and TRBJ1-3, with D unresolved. In germline, CDR1 is MGHRA, CDR2 YSYEKL. V was pared by 0 bases and J by 4 bases, with 13 bases between. The CDR3 length is 16 residues. CDR3 loop: CASSQERIRVGNTIYF. The CDR3 bases are TGCGCCAGCAGCCAAGAAAGAATAAGGGTAGGAAACACCATATATTTT.

V gene TRBV27 combines with J gene TRBJ1-5; no clear D gene. CDR3 length: 14 residues. The V end was cut by 6 bases, the J end by 0 bases, with 9 bases between. Germline V gene sequence: CDR1 MNHEY, CDR2 SMNVEV (reference sequence). In DNA form, the CDR3 reads TGTGCCAGCAGACCGTCGCATAGCAATCAGCCCCAGCATTTT. This translates into CASRPSHSNQPQHF.

The rearrangement joins TRBV9 to TRBJ1-1; D might be TRBD1 (6 bases). The germline CDR1 and CDR2 sequences are SGDLS and YYNGEE. Trimming removed 3 bases from V and 1 base from J, with 16 bases in between. The CDR3 totals 16 residues. CDR3 DNA sequence: TGTGCCAGCAGCGAGCAAACAGGGCAATCGAACACTGAAGCTTTCTTT. Amino acids: CASSEQTGQSNTEAFF.

The genes are TRBV2 and TRBJ1-4; D remains unclear. Trimming cost V 8 bases and J 0 bases, with 10 bases left between them. There are 14 residues in the CDR3. Germline CDR1 and CDR2: SNHLY and FYNNEI. The CDR3 DNA reads TGTGCCAGCCAGAGAACAGCAACTAATGAAAAACTGTTTTTT. This sequence encodes CASQRTATNEKLFF.

By sample share, this clone is large. The rearrangement links TRBV28 to TRBJ1-1; 8 nucleotides line up with TRBD1. With 5 bases clipped from V and 10 bases from J, the junction kept 9 bases outside the gene matches. Germline lookup yields CDR1 MDHEN and CDR2 SYDVKM. This CDR3 is built from 13 residues. This CDR3 reads CASSPRTGFGAFF. In DNA form, the CDR3 reads TGTGCCAGCAGTCCCCGGACAGGGTTCGGAGCTTTCTTT.

The sample holds one count of this clone. The rearrangement joins TRBV10-3 to TRBJ2-3, with 10 nucleotides matching TRBD2. J was trimmed by 3 bases and V by 0 bases; bases with no gene match: 9. The CDR3 runs 18 residues. Germline V gene sequence: CDR1 ENHRY, CDR2 SYGVKD. CDR3: CAISESIRLAGETDTQYF. The CDR3 region has the DNA TGTGCCATCAGTGAGTCGATTCGGCTAGCGGGAGAGACAGATACGCAGTATTTT.

The V and J genes are TRBV25-1 and TRBJ2-7; 8 nucleotides agree with TRBD1. The CDR3 length is 13 residues. The V segment lost 8 bases and the J segment 3 bases; nucleotides outside the gene matches: 6. Germline CDR1 reads MGHDK; CDR2 reads SYGVNS. The CDR3 reads CASWGTGFYEQYF. The CDR3 nucleotides are TGTGCCAGCTGGGGGACAGGATTCTACGAGCAGTACTTC.

The chain joins TRBV28 to TRBJ1-3; 7 nucleotides agree with TRBD1. The length of the CDR3 is 18 residues. The germline CDR1 and CDR2 sequences are MDHEN and SYDVKM. V gave up 4 bases and J gave up 9 bases; unmatched junction bases: 21. This chain's CDR3 is CASSSPQAGTDLSGTIYF. CDR3 DNA: TGTGCCAGCAGTTCCCCCCAAGCGGGGACAGACCTCTCGGGCACCATATATTTT.

The V gene is TRBV10-1, the J gene TRBJ2-1, with 12 positions matching TRBD2. The CDR3 has 17 amino acids. Losses at the gene ends were 3 bases for V and 5 bases for J; bases not matched to a gene: 8. Germline values: CDR1 WNHNN, CDR2 SYGVQD (reference sequence). In DNA form, the CDR3 reads TGCGCCAGCAGTGAAAAGCTTCTAGCGGGAGGGGACAATGAGCAGTTCTTC. It encodes CASSEKLLAGGDNEQFF.

This clone was seen a single time. CDR3 DNA sequence: TGTGCCAGCAGTGCTTCGCTAGCGGAACTATCCTACGAGCAGTACTTC. Protein sequence: CASSASLAELSYEQYF. This chain connects TRBV27 to TRBJ2-7; 7 bases line up with TRBD2. The CDR3 has 16 amino acids. Germline trimming cut 5 bases from V and 1 base from J; bases unmatched to any gene: 11. Germline V gives CDR1 MNHEY, CDR2 SMNVEV (reference sequence).

The chain couples TRBV7-9 to TRBJ1-3; D unresolved. The CDR3 runs 13 residues. The germline CDR1 and CDR2 sequences are SEHNR and FQNEAQ (reference sequence). Trimming took off 5 bases at V and 4 bases at J, with 9 bases between the two ends. The CDR3 DNA reads TGTGCCAGCAGCCCGAAGGAGGGAAACACCATATATTTT. It yields the protein CASSPKEGNTIYF.

The V and J genes are TRBV27 and TRBJ1-5; D uncertain. Per germline, CDR1 MNHEY and CDR2 SMNVEV (reference sequence). CDR3 size: 14 residues. Trimming removed 3 bases from V and 3 bases from J, with 9 bases in between. In nucleotides, the CDR3 is TGTGCCAGCAGTTTGTTAGGTTACAATCAGCCCCAGCATTTT. Its translation is CASSLLGYNQPQHF.

This chain connects TRBV27 to TRBJ2-2, with D unresolved. Germline-derived CDR1 and CDR2 are MNHEY and SMNVEV (reference sequence). V gave up 1 base and J gave up 6 bases, with 9 bases separating them. The CDR3 runs 14 residues. CDR3 region: CASSLLASPGELFF. The CDR3 nucleotides read TGTGCCAGCAGTTTATTGGCGTCTCCCGGGGAGCTGTTTTTT.

This clone was detected only once. The limits of the CDR3 on the DNA are not certain, so only TCRdb's listed CDR3 is given. The chain carries TRBV27 and TRBJ2-1; TRBD2 is the table's D call and was not checked against the DNA. Per the germline V gene, CDR1 is MNHEY and CDR2 is SMNVEV (reference sequence). The CDR3 extends over 12 residues, inclusive of both ends. The CDR3 spells CASSFASGSKFF.

The rearrangement uses TRBV27 and TRBJ2-3; 10 nucleotides match TRBD2. This CDR3 spans 16 amino acids. V lost 3 bases to trimming and J lost 6 bases; unmatched junction nucleotides: 9. CDR1 MNHEY and CDR2 SMNVEV come from the germline V gene (reference sequence). DNA for the CDR3: TGTGCCAGCAGTTTGCGGCTAGCGGGAGTGTATGATACGCAGTATTTT. Residues: CASSLRLAGVYDTQYF.